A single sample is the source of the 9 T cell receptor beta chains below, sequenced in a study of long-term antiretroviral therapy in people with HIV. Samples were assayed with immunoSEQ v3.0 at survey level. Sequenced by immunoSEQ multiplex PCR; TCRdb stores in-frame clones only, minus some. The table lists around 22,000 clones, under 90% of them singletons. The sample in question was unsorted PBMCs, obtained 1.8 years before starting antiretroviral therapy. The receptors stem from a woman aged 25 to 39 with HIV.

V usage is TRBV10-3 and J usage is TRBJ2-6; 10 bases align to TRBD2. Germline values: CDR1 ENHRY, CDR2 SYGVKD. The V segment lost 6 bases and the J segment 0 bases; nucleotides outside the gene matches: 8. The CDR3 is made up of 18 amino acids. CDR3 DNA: TGTGCCATCAGAACTTATAGCGGGGGGTTCTCTGGGGCCAACGTCCTGACTTTC. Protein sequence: CAIRTYSGGFSGANVLTF.

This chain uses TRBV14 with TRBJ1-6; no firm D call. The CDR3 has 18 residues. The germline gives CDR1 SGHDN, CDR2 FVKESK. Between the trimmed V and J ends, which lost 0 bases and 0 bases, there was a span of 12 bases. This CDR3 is CASSQDWAEGSYNSPLHF. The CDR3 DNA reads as TGTGCCAGCAGCCAAGATTGGGCGGAAGGCTCCTATAATTCACCCCTCCACTTT.

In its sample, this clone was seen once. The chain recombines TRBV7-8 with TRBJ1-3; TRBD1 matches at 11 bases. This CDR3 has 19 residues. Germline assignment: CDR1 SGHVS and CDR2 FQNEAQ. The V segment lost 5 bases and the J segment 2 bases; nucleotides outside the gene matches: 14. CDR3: CASSIHRDRGISPGNTIYF. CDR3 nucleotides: TGTGCCAGCAGCATACACCGGGACAGGGGGATCTCACCTGGAAACACCATATATTTT.

CDR3 sequence (DNA): TGTGCCAGCAGCTTAGGACCGGGAACCAACTATGAGCAGTTCTTC. Protein product: CASSLGPGTNYEQFF. The chain recombines TRBV9 with TRBJ2-1, with D tentatively TRBD2 (5 bases). This CDR3 spans 15 amino acids. From germline, CDR1 is SGDLS and CDR2 YYNGEE. V was clipped by 4 bases and J by 8 bases, with 19 bases between them.

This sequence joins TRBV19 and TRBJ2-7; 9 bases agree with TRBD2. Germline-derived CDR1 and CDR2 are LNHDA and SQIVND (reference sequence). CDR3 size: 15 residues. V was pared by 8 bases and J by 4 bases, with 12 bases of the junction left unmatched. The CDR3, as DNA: TGTGCCAGTTCTCGGCTAGCGGGGTTCGGGTACGAGCAGTACTTC. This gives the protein CASSRLAGFGYEQYF.

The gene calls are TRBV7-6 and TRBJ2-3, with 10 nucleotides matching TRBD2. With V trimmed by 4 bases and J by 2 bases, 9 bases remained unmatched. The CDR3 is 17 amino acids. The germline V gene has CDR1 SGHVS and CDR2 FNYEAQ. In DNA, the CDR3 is TGTGCCAGCAGCTCAATAGCGGGGGGAGCCCCCACAGATACGCAGTATTTT. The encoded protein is CASSSIAGGAPTDTQYF. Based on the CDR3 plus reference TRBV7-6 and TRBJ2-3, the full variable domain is GAGVSQSPRYKVTKRGQDVALRCDPISGHVSLYWYRQALGQGPEFLTYFNYEAQQDKSGLPNDRFSAERPEGSISTLTIQRTEQRDSAMYRCASSSIAGGAPTDTQYFGPGTRLTVL.

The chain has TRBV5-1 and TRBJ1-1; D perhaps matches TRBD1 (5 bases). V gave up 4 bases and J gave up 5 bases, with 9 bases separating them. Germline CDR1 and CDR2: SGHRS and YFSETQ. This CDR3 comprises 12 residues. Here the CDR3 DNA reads TGCGCCAGCAGCCCCGAGGGGACTGAAGCTTTCTTT. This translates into CASSPEGTEAFF.

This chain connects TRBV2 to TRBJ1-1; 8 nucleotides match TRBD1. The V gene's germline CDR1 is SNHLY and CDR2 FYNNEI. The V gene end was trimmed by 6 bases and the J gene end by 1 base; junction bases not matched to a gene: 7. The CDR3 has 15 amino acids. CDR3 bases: TGTGCCAGCAGCCGAACGGACAGGGCGAACACTGAAGCTTTCTTT. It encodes CASSRTDRANTEAFF.

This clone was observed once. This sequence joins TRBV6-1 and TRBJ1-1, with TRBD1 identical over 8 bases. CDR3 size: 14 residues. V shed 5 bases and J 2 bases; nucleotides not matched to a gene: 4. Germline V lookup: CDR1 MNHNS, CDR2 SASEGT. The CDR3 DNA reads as TGTGCCAGCAGTCTGACAGGGGACAACACTGAAGCTTTCTTT. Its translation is CASSLTGDNTEAFF.